This T cell receptor beta chain was recorded in a study of resident and recirculating memory T cells in vitiligo. About the study: Whole samples, not sorted cells, were homogenized and used for genomic DNA extraction. General study results and limits: Non-conserved TCRs across sites and patients suggested distinct clones per lesion.

Clones were sequenced by immunoSEQ multiplex PCR, and TCRdb holds only the in-frame ones, with some missing. The table shows some 70,000 clones, with roughly 90% occurring only once. This CDR3 has 11 residues. The ends were cut back, 3 bases at V and 13 bases at J, with 10 bases in the middle. Germline values: CDR1 SGHDT, CDR2 YYEEEE. A word on this clone: The antigen remains unidentified.

Patients' lesions had not changed for the previous 6 months. The rearrangement uses TRBV5-6 and TRBJ1-4; tentatively, D is TRBD1 (5 bases). The receptor's source is a male donor with vitiligo. The sequenced material came from blood. The CDR3 reads CASSWGGRLFF. CDR3 nucleotides: TGTGCCAGCAGCTGGGGCGGACGACTGTTTTTT.